This TCR beta chain came from a study of cytotoxic CD8 clonotypes in ibrutinib-treated CLL. Only in-frame clones appear in the TCRdb table, and some are missing; sequencing was by immunoSEQ multiplex PCR. The table includes more than 200,000 clones, roughly three quarters detected once. V was pared by 3 bases and J by 1 base, with 12 bases between. The CDR3 is 15 residues long. CDR1 and CDR2 from the germline V gene are KGHSH and LQKENI. The chain couples TRBV18 to TRBJ1-2, with D hard to call. The sequencing here drew on PBMCs, taken after 12 months of ibrutinib treatment. The receptor was derived from a human donor with chronic lymphocytic leukemia. CDR3 in DNA: TGTGCCAGCTCACCCCTCCCGGGGATTAACTATGGCTACACCTTC. Translation gives CASSPLPGINYGYTF.